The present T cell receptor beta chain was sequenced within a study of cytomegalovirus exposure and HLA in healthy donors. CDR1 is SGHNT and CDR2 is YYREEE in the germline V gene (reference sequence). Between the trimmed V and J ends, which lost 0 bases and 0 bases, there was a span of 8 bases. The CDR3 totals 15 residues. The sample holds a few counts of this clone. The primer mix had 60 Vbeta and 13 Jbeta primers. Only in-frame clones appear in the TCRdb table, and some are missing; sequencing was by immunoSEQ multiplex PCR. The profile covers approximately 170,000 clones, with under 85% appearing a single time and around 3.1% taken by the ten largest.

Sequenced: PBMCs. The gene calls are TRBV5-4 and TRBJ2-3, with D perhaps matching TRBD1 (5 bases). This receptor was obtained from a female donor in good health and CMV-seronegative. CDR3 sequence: CASSLEGQSTDTQYF. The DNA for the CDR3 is TGTGCCAGCAGCTTGGAGGGGCAGAGCACAGATACGCAGTATTTT.